This T cell receptor beta chain was captured by sequencing in a study of cytomegalovirus exposure and HLA in healthy donors. Study summary: Within an early data release were around 87 million unique TCRs drawn from HLA-typed donors.

13 Jbeta primers and 60 Vbeta primers were used for the PCR. Here immunoSEQ multiplex PCR was the method, and the copy in TCRdb shows in-frame clones only, minus some. Of roughly 120,000 clones in the sample, 80% to 90% were seen once. Source material: PBMCs. The clonotype comes from a woman aged 18-35 years in good health and CMV-seropositive.

CDR3 in amino acids: CASSLTYRDVPSTDTQYF. The CDR3, as DNA: TGTGCCAGCAGCTTGACCTACAGGGACGTCCCTAGCACAGATACGCAGTATTTT. The V call is TRBV7-2, the J call TRBJ2-3; D may be TRBD1 (6 bases). Germline V lookup: CDR1 SGHTA, CDR2 FQGNSA. There are 18 residues in the CDR3. Trimming removed 3 bases at V and 0 bases at J, with 19 bases between. Based on the CDR3 plus reference TRBV7-2 and TRBJ2-3, the full variable domain is GAGVSQSPSNKVTEKGKDVELRCDPISGHTALYWYRQSLGQGLEFLIYFQGNSAPDKSGLPSDRFSAERTGGSVSTLTIQRTQQEDSAVYLCASSLTYRDVPSTDTQYFGPGTRLTVL.